These T cell receptor beta chains were read from a single sample in a study of T cell responses to AZD1222 COVID-19 vaccine. Generated by immunoSEQ multiplex PCR, the TCRdb table keeps only in-frame clones and is missing some. The table has about 130,000 clones, roughly 93% seen once. The sequencing used peripheral blood, collected on day 0 of AZD1222 vaccination. All receptors derive from an adult in good health. Each CDR3 is given with its conserved first and last residue. D genes are given only for firm matches. A clone size is listed for some rows: how often the clone was seen (once, few, many), or a class if it is expanded.

>.|TRBJ2-7|.|TRBV7-2
CASSLPGLGNYEQYF
TGTGCCAGCAGCTTACCGGGACTTGGTAACTACGAGCAGTACTTC
>.|TRBJ2-1|TRBD2|TRBV5-1
CASSLTSGVYNEQFF
TGCGCCAGCAGCTTAACTAGCGGGGTATACAATGAGCAGTTCTTC
>.|TRBJ2-7|.|TRBV11-2
CASSHTGASGTYEQYF
TGTGCCAGCAGTCACACAGGGGCTAGCGGAACCTACGAGCAGTACTTC
>.|TRBJ2-3|TRBD2|TRBV11-3
CASSLGGSPTDTQYF
TGTGCCAGCAGCTTGGGGGGGAGCCCCACAGATACGCAGTATTTT
>.|TRBJ1-2|.|TRBV15
CATSRDSLAYGYTF
TGTGCCACCAGCAGGGACAGTCTTGCCTATGGCTACACCTTC
>.|TRBJ2-7|TRBD1|TRBV27
CASSLNPGQGAYEQYF
TGTGCCAGCAGTTTGAACCCGGGACAGGGGGCCTACGAGCAGTACTTC
>once|TRBJ2-3|.|TRBV12-3/TRBV12-4
CASSPSLADTQYF
TGTGCCAGCAGTCCGAGTTTGGCAGATACGCAGTATTTT
>.|TRBJ1-2|TRBD1|TRBV6-5
CASSRDSQIYGYTF
TGTGCCAGCAGTCGGGACAGCCAGATCTATGGCTACACCTTC
>.|TRBJ2-5|.|TRBV5-5
CASSLDREETQYF
TGTGCCAGCAGCTTGGACAGGGAGGAGACCCAGTACTTC
>.|TRBJ1-5|.|TRBV4-1
CASSYNSGVNQPQHF
TGCGCCAGCAGCTATAATTCTGGGGTTAATCAGCCCCAGCATTTT
>.|TRBJ1-1|.|TRBV29-1
CSVEDVRNTEAFF
TGCAGCGTTGAAGATGTAAGGAACACTGAAGCTTTCTTT
>.|TRBJ2-5|.|TRBV19
CASSRGVRETQYF
TGTGCCAGTAGTAGGGGGGTACGAGAGACCCAGTACTTC
>.|TRBJ2-5|.|TRBV14
CASSQGRETQYF
TGTGCCAGCAGCCAAGGCCGGGAGACCCAGTACTTC
>.|TRBJ2-5|.|TRBV27
CASSQGLAPQETQYF
TGTGCCAGCAGCCAGGGGCTAGCGCCTCAAGAGACCCAGTACTTC
>.|TRBJ2-1|.|TRBV27
CASSSPGGEQFF
TGTGCCAGCAGTTCCCCTGGCGGCGAGCAGTTCTTC
>.|TRBJ2-7|TRBD2|TRBV5-8
CASSLWISGSRYEQYF
TGTGCCAGCAGCTTGTGGATCAGCGGGAGTCGGTACGAGCAGTACTTC
>.|TRBJ2-5|.|TRBV12-3/TRBV12-4
CASSLIETQYF
TGTGCCAGCAGTTTGATAGAGACCCAGTACTTC
>once|TRBJ2-7|.|TRBV6-5
CASSYGGGAGEQYF
TGTGCCAGCAGTTACGGGGGAGGCGCGGGAGAGCAGTACTTC
>few|TRBJ2-3|.|TRBV29-1
CSVLFRGTDTQYF
TGCAGCGTTCTATTCCGAGGCACAGATACGCAGTATTTT
>.|TRBJ1-3|.|TRBV7-9
CASSLAGANPGNTIYF
TGTGCCAGCAGCTTAGCAGGGGCGAACCCTGGAAACACCATATATTTT
>.|TRBJ2-1|.|TRBV9
CASSVAGPQSGEQFF
TGTGCCAGCAGCGTAGCTGGGCCCCAGTCCGGTGAGCAGTTCTTC
>.|TRBJ1-5|.|TRBV6-1
CASSGRGSNQPQHF
TGTGCCAGCAGTGGGAGGGGTAGCAATCAGCCCCAGCATTTT
>.|TRBJ1-2|.|TRBV2
CASNNYGYTF
TGTGCCAGTAATAACTATGGCTACACCTTC
>.|TRBJ2-6|.|TRBV30
CAWSKPGRRASGANVLTF
TGTGCCTGGAGTAAACCGGGACGGAGGGCCTCTGGGGCCAACGTCCTGACTTTC
>.|TRBJ1-2|TRBD1|TRBV7-2
CASGGQGTNYGYTF
TGTGCCAGCGGGGGACAGGGGACTAACTATGGCTACACCTTC